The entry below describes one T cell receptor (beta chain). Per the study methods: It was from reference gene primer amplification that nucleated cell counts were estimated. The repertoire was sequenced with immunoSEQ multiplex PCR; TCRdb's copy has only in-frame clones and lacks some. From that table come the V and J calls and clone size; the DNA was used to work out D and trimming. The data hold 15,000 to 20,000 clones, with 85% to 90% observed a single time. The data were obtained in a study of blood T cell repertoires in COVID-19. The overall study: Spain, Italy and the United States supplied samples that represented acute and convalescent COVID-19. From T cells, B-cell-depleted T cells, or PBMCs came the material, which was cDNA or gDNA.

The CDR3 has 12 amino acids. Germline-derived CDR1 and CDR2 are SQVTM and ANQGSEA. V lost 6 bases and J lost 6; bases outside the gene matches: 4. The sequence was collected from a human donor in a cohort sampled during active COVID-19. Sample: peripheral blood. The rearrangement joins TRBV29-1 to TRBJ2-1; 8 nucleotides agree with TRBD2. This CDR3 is CSVGLAPNEQFF. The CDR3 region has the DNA TGCAGCGTCGGACTAGCTCCCAATGAGCAGTTCTTC.